This record concerns one T cell receptor beta chain sequence. Its target antigen remains unknown. It has no much larger one-base neighbor in the sample; base qualities were not kept. The data derive from a study of blood T cell repertoires in COVID-19 (dated by TCRdb to 2019 to 2021). With regard to the full study: The collaborator samples originated in the United States, Italy and Spain and spanned the acute and convalescent phases of COVID-19. Where available, HLA class I and class II types were obtained from metadata supplied by the sample provider rather than from assay-based typing. Subjects who had been exposed to COVID-19, were actively infected with it, or had recovered from it provided the deeply sampled blood TCRbeta repertoires that made up the dataset. Samples were obtained from the ongoing ImmuneRACE study (first 160 participants) and from about 1,300 subjects provided by 6 global collaborators. A de-identified subject ID, COVID-19 status, age in years and sex were almost always included in the sample metadata. The repertoires were made available in a free public database intended to serve as a resource for research on the immune response to SARS-CoV-2. The material from the prospective study consisted of cDNA or gDNA derived from T cells, B-cell-depleted T cells, or PBMCs.

According to the germline V gene (reference sequence), CDR1 reads LGHDT and CDR2 reads YNNKEL. Trimming leaves V shorter by 5 bases and J shorter by 2 bases, with the junction holding 8 bases beyond the gene matches. Spanning cysteine to phenylalanine, the CDR3 consists of 16 amino acids. Just CDR3 DNA is preserved here, 48 bases in frame from base 1. Enrolling through a virtual design, the prospective study's participants ranged in age from roughly 18 to 95 years and lived across more than 20 United States geographic areas. In the prospective study, participants were assigned to cohorts based on the clinical history participants reported in a screening survey and a study questionnaire. A participant counted as exposed if, within 2 weeks of entering the study, that participant had been in contact with someone who had a PCR-confirmed or clinician-diagnosed COVID-19 case. Each participant in the prospective study had whole blood, serum and a nasopharyngeal or oropharyngeal swab collected by mobile phlebotomists. Prospective study participants could optionally give additional blood draws and questionnaires over a roughly two-month period. Prospective study blood samples were shipped either frozen or at room temperature before DNA extraction.

TCRbeta CDR3 regions were amplified from genomic DNA by means of the immunoSEQ Assay, a bias-controlled multiplex PCR. On the authors' methods: The number of nucleated cells in each sample was estimated by amplification of reference gene primers within the assay. To quantify the absolute abundance of each unique TCRbeta CDR3 rearrangement, sequence reads were collapsed and filtered. Productive Simpson clonality was computed per sample as the square root of Simpson's diversity index over productive rearrangements. The table comes from immuneACCESS by way of TCRdb, which keeps in-frame sequences with V and J called. Part of the clones is missing from these tables; in studies checked, under half for an unresolved V gene and the rest for unknown reasons. V, J and clone size derive from that table, while D and trimming were established from the DNA sequence. Across this sample there are hundreds of thousands of clones, with roughly 80% seen only once. The ten largest clones add up to 5% of the sample.

Here is what the overall study found, with its caveats: Clinical and demographic metadata were provided uncurated, with the amount varying by source and participant.

Sequencing input: PBMCs or T cells enriched from blood (not recorded which). The clonotype originates from a man in his forties who had been exposed to COVID-19. The chain links TRBV3-1 (or the pseudogene TRBV3-2) with TRBJ2-4; TRBD1 agrees with 8 junctional bases. The DNA sequence is as follows: TGTGCCAGCAGCAACGGACAGGGTTGGCCCAAAAACATTCAGTACTTC. This is translated as CASSNGQGWPKNIQYF.